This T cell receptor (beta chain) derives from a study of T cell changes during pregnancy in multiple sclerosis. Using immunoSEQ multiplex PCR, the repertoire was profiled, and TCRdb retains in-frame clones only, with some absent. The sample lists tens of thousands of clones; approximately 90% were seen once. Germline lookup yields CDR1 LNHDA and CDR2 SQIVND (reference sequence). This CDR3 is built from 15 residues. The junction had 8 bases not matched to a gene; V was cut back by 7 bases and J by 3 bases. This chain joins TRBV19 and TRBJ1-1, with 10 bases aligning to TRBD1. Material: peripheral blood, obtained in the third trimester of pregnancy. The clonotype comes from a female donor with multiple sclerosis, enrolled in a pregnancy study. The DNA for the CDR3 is TGTGCCAGTACCCTGGGACAGGGGTTAGACACTGAAGCTTTCTTT. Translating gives CASTLGQGLDTEAFF.